The entry that follows covers one T cell receptor (beta chain) sequence. The data stem from a study of CD8 T cells in Susac syndrome. The junction had 7 bases not matched to a gene; V was cut back by 3 bases and J by 2 bases. CDR1 DFQATT and CDR2 SNEGSKA come from the germline V gene (reference sequence). This CDR3 has 15 amino acids. About 0.5 to 1 ug RNA was reverse transcribed with random hexamers. It was immunoSEQ multiplex PCR that amplified TCR beta CDR3 across 54 Vbeta and 13 Jbeta. TCRdb processed the immunoSEQ multiplex PCR reads anew with MiXCR; each CDR3 protein has one entry. The data hold about 300,000 distinct CDR3 sequences, with approximately 90% observed a single time. Sequencing of TCR beta drew on CD8+ and CD4+ T cells from blood. Purification of the CD8+ and CD4+ T cells relied on negative isolation, and TEMRA cells underwent FACS enrichment.

Sequencing was performed on CD8+ T cells from PBMCs. The TCR sequence derives from a human donor with multiple sclerosis. The chain couples TRBV20-1 to TRBJ2-1; 7 nucleotides align to TRBD2. The CDR3 reads CSASLTSPPYNEQFF. CDR3 sequence (DNA): TGCAGTGCTAGTTTGACTAGCCCCCCCTACAATGAGCAGTTCTTC.